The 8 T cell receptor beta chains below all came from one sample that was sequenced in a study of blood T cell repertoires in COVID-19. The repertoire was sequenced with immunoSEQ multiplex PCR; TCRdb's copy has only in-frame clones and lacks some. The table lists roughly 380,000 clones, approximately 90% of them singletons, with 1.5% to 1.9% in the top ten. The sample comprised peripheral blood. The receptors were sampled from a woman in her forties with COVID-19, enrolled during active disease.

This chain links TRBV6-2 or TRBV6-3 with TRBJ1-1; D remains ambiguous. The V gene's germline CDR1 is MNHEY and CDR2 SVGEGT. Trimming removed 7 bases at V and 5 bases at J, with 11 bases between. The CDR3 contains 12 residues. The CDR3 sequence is CASIPEVTEAFF. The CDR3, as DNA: TGTGCCAGCATCCCGGAGGTAACTGAAGCTTTCTTT.

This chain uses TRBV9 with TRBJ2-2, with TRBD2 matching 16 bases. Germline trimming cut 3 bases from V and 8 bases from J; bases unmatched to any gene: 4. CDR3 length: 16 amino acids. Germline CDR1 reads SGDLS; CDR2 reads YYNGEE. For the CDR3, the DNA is TGTGCCAGCAGCGGTGGGACTAGCGGGGGGGCTGGGGAGCTGTTTTTT. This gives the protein CASSGGTSGGAGELFF.

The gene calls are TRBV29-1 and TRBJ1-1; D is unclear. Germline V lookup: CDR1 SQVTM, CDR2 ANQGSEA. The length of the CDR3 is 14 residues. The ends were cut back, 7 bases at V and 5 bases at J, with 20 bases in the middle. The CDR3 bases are TGCAGCGGGGTAGCGGGGTCGGCGGTGACTGAAGCTTTCTTT. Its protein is CSGVAGSAVTEAFF.

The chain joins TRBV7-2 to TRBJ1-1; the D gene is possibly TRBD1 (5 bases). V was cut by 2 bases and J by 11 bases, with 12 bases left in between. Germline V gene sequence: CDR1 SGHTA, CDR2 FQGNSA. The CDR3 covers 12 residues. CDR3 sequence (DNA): TGTGCCAGCAGCTTATTAGGGGAACGGGCTTTCTTT. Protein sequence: CASSLLGERAFF.

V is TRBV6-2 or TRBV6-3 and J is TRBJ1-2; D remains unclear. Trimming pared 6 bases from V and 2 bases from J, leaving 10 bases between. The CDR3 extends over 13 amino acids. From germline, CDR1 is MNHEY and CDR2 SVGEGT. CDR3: CASSRNGNYGYTF. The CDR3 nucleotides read TGTGCCAGCAGCCGGAACGGGAACTATGGCTACACCTTC.

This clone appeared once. CDR3 loop: CASSLMEHQPQHF. The CDR3 nucleotides read TGTGCCAGCAGCTTAATGGAGCATCAGCCCCAGCATTTT. The gene calls are TRBV7-2 and TRBJ1-5; D is unresolved. CDR1 is SGHTA and CDR2 is FQGNSA in the germline V gene. The CDR3 has 13 residues. V was clipped by 2 bases and J by 5 bases, with 7 bases between them.

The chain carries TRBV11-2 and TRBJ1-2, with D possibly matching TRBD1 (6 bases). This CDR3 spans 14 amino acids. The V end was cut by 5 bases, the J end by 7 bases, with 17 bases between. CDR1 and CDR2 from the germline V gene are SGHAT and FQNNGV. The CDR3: CASSKTGDSGGYTF. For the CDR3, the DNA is TGTGCCAGCAGCAAGACAGGAGACTCCGGTGGCTACACCTTC.

The CDR3 loop is CASSLGGDGTEAFF. In DNA form, the CDR3 reads TGTGCCAGCAGCTTAGGGGGGGATGGGACTGAAGCTTTCTTT. The gene calls are TRBV7-8 and TRBJ1-1, with D perhaps TRBD1 (5 bases). V was shortened by 1 base and J by 5 bases, with 11 bases between the two germline ends. Germline V gives CDR1 SGHVS, CDR2 FQNEAQ. This CDR3 is 14 amino acids long.